This passage covers 4 T cell receptor beta chains from one sample sequenced in a study of T cell changes during pregnancy in multiple sclerosis. Measured with immunoSEQ multiplex PCR; TCRdb has only the in-frame clones, and not every one. The table records 60,000 or so clones, about 92% of them present only once. Sequenced material: peripheral blood, taken in the first trimester of pregnancy. The receptors derive from a female donor with multiple sclerosis, enrolled in a pregnancy study.

The rearrangement links TRBV5-1 to TRBJ2-3; D is unresolved. The CDR3 sequence is 15 residues long. CDR1 is SGHRS, CDR2 YFSETQ, per germline. Between the trimmed V and J ends, which lost 0 bases and 3 bases, there was a span of 11 bases. CDR3 nucleotide sequence: TGCGCCAGCAGCTTGGGGTGGTCTAAGACAGATACGCAGTATTTT. Translated: CASSLGWSKTDTQYF. The entire variable domain, with the rest obtained from reference TRBV5-1 and TRBJ2-3, is as follows: KAGVTQTPRYLIKTRGQQVTLSCSPISGHRSVSWYQQTPGQGLQFLFEYFSETQRNKGNFPGRFSGRQFSNSRSEMNVSTLELGDSALYLCASSLGWSKTDTQYFGPGTRLTVL.

The chain has TRBV18 and TRBJ2-1; D is perhaps TRBD2 (5 bases). V lost 3 bases and J lost 4, with 10 bases in between. Germline-derived CDR1 and CDR2 are KGHSH and LQKENI. CDR3 size: 14 residues. The CDR3 spells CASSPRAGYNEQFF. The CDR3 DNA is TGTGCCAGCTCACCGCGGGCAGGATACAATGAGCAGTTCTTC.

The chain carries TRBV5-5 and TRBJ2-5, with D unclear. Per germline, CDR1 SGHKS and CDR2 YYEKEE (reference sequence). There are 16 residues in the CDR3. Trimming left V 1 base short and J 6 bases short, with 19 bases between. The CDR3 is CASSLSWIADLQTQYF. The CDR3 DNA reads TGTGCCAGCAGCTTGTCTTGGATAGCCGACCTGCAGACCCAGTACTTC.

V and J are TRBV7-2 and TRBJ2-1, with 9 nucleotides matching TRBD1. V shed 5 bases and J 4 bases; nucleotides not matched to a gene: 12. Germline loops: CDR1 SGHTA, CDR2 FQGNSA. The CDR3 has 17 amino acids. The DNA for the CDR3 is TGTGCCAGCAGCCTAGGAAAACAGGGGGCTGGATACAATGAGCAGTTCTTC. It codes for CASSLGKQGAGYNEQFF.